The entry that follows covers one TCR beta chain sequence. No cognate antigen has been identified for it. Per-nucleotide qualities are absent, and no much larger clonotype sits a single base away. TCRbeta CDR3 regions were amplified from genomic DNA using the immunoSEQ Assay, a bias-controlled multiplex PCR. In the authors' own workflow: Nucleated cell counts per sample were estimated from amplification of reference gene primers within the assay. To quantify the absolute abundance of each unique TCRbeta CDR3 rearrangement, sequence reads were collapsed and filtered. For each sample, productive Simpson clonality was calculated as the square root of Simpson's diversity index over productive rearrangements. TCRdb provides this immuneACCESS table in a form limited to in-frame rearrangements. Some clones are lacking; in checked studies, under half of them reflect an unresolved V gene, and why the rest are absent is not known. Clone size and V and J calls were adopted from that table, with D and trimming inferred from the DNA. The sample contains roughly 220,000 clones, approximately 86% of them found a single time. The leading ten clones occupy 3% to 3.5% of the sample.

These data come from a study of blood T cell repertoires in COVID-19 (dated by TCRdb to about 2020). For context, the study as a whole: Samples covering the acute and convalescent phases of COVID-19 were provided by collaborators in the United States, Italy and Spain. The prospective study material was composed of cDNA or gDNA derived from T cells, B-cell-depleted T cells, or PBMCs. Subjects who had been exposed to COVID-19, were actively infected with it, or had recovered from it provided the deeply sampled blood TCRbeta repertoires that made up the dataset. The repertoires were made available in a free public database intended to serve as a resource for research on the immune response to SARS-CoV-2. The samples were drawn from two sources: the first 160 participants of the ongoing ImmuneRACE study, and over 1,000 subjects contributed by 6 global collaborators. Nearly every sample came with metadata listing a de-identified subject ID, COVID-19 status, age in years and sex. HLA class I and class II types, where available, came from metadata supplied by the sample provider rather than from assay-based typing.

Whole blood was collected in K2EDTA tubes by collaborating institutions according to the institutions' own protocols. For TCRbeta analysis, collaborators shipped samples in one of three forms: frozen whole blood, isolated PBMCs, or DNA extracted from either of those sample types. The research as a whole found: The amount of clinical and demographic metadata varied by source and participant and was provided uncurated.

This receptor was taken from a man aged 55 to 70 with acute or convalescent COVID-19. Material for sequencing was peripheral blood.

Read as DNA, the sequence is TGCAGTGCTGAAGGGGGAAAGGGGCAGTATTTT. Protein translation: CSAEGGKGQYF. The V and J segments used are TRBV20-1 and TRBJ2-3; a weak D assignment points to TRBD1 (6 bases agree). From its cysteine to its phenylalanine, the CDR3 spans 11 amino acids. Of the read, only the CDR3 DNA is kept; its 33 bases are in frame from base 1. V was cut back by 5 bases and J by 11 bases, leaving a gap of 14 bases between them. CDR1 and CDR2 (DFQATT, SNEGSKA) derive from the germline V gene (reference sequence).